Listed below are T cell receptor beta chains from one sample, sequenced in a study of T cell changes during pregnancy in multiple sclerosis. The data were produced by immunoSEQ multiplex PCR, yet TCRdb's version contains in-frame clones alone and is incomplete. The sample records tens of thousands of clones, just over 90% being singletons. Source: peripheral blood, taken in the second trimester of pregnancy. These receptors originate from a female donor in good health, enrolled as a control in a pregnancy study. CDR3s include the opening cysteine and the closing phenylalanine or tryptophan. D genes are given only for firm matches. Expanded clones are given a class, and other clones once, few, many or no size at all.

>NA|TRBJ1-1|NA|TRBV6-5
CASSLRGTEAFF
TGTGCCAGCAGTTTGAGAGGCACTGAAGCTTTCTTT
>NA|TRBJ2-3|TRBD2|TRBV9
CASSPGGGDTQYF
TGTGCCAGCAGCCCCGGGGGAGGGGATACGCAGTATTTT
>NA|TRBJ2-3|NA|TRBV7-3
CASSLGQMADTQYF
TGTGCCAGCAGCTTAGGGCAGATGGCAGATACGCAGTATTTT
>NA|TRBJ1-6|NA|TRBV6-1
CATRQDNSPLHF
TGTGCCACCAGGCAGGATAATTCACCCCTCCACTTT
>NA|TRBJ2-6|TRBD1|TRBV6-1
CASSEPSNRGGANVLTF
TGTGCCAGCAGTGAGCCTTCGAACAGGGGCGGGGCCAACGTCCTGACTTTC
>NA|TRBJ2-1|NA|TRBV29-1
CSVAQGWNEQFF
TGCAGCGTTGCCCAGGGGTGGAATGAGCAGTTCTTC
>NA|TRBJ2-3|TRBD1|TRBV5-1
CASSLLGQGGTDTQYF
TGCGCCAGCAGCTTATTGGGACAGGGGGGAACAGATACGCAGTATTTT
>NA|TRBJ1-6|TRBD1|TRBV2
CASSGQGPSNSPLHF
TGTGCCAGCAGTGGACAGGGGCCGAGTAATTCACCCCTCCACTTT
>NA|TRBJ2-1|NA|TRBV14
CASSQSQGRRDEQFF
TGTGCCAGCAGCCAGTCTCAGGGGCGACGGGATGAGCAGTTCTTC
>NA|TRBJ1-6|TRBD1|TRBV4-1
CASSRLPTGEVSPLHF
TGCGCCAGCAGCCGCTTACCGACAGGGGAGGTTTCACCCCTCCACTTT
>NA|TRBJ2-3|TRBD1|TRBV6-4
CASSDSAGGSTDTQYF
TGTGCCAGCAGTGACTCGGCAGGGGGATCTACAGATACGCAGTATTTT
>once|TRBJ1-4|TRBD1|TRBV7-9
CASSLGTGELNEKLFF
TGTGCCAGCAGCTTAGGGACAGGGGAACTTAATGAAAAACTGTTTTTT
>few|TRBJ2-7|TRBD1|TRBV5-5
CASSPHRGSYEQYF
TGTGCCAGCAGCCCGCACAGGGGGTCTTACGAGCAGTACTTC
>NA|TRBJ1-5|NA|TRBV30
CAWSEDSNQPQHF
TGTGCCTGGAGCGAGGATAGCAATCAGCCCCAGCATTTT
>NA|TRBJ2-7|TRBD1|TRBV5-6
CASSRGQDEQYF
TGTGCCAGCAGCAGGGGACAGGACGAGCAGTACTTC
>NA|TRBJ2-5|TRBD2|TRBV5-6
CASSLRRGAWETQYF
TGTGCCAGCAGCTTGCGGCGGGGGGCTTGGGAGACCCAGTACTTC
>NA|TRBJ1-6|TRBD1|TRBV13
CASRFADRVSPLHF
TGTGCCAGCAGATTCGCGGACAGGGTCTCACCCCTCCACTTT
>NA|TRBJ1-1|TRBD1|TRBV18
CASSVTGTVKNTEAFF
TGTGCCAGCTCAGTGACCGGGACAGTGAAGAACACTGAAGCTTTCTTT
>NA|TRBJ1-4|NA|TRBV13
CASSFTGPREKLFF
TGTGCCAGCAGCTTCACAGGGCCGAGGGAAAAACTGTTTTTT
>NA|TRBJ1-6|TRBD1|TRBV4-2
CASSQRAAGDSDNSPLHF
TGTGCCAGCAGCCAGAGAGCCGCCGGGGACAGTGATAATTCACCCCTCCACTTT
>once|TRBJ2-7|TRBD2|TRBV7-9
CASSLEAGGPYEQYF
TGTGCCAGCAGCTTAGAAGCGGGGGGACCCTACGAGCAGTACTTC
>NA|TRBJ1-2|NA|TRBV7-2
CASSLRQSSSNYGYTF
TGTGCCAGCAGCTTACGACAGTCCAGTTCGAACTATGGCTACACCTTC
>NA|TRBJ2-3|TRBD2|TRBV4-3
CASSQVMGISGLGVTDTQYF
TGCGCCAGCAGCCAAGTAATGGGGATCTCGGGACTAGGAGTCACAGATACGCAGTATTTT
>NA|TRBJ2-7|TRBD1|TRBV28
CASRDIGTVTYEQYF
TGTGCCAGCAGGGACATCGGGACAGTCACCTACGAGCAGTACTTC
>NA|TRBJ1-1|NA|TRBV7-3
CASSRLLNTEAFF
TGTGCCAGCAGCCGACTCCTGAACACTGAAGCTTTCTTT
>NA|TRBJ1-1|NA|TRBV6-5
CASSPQLNTEAFF
TGTGCCAGCAGCCCCCAATTGAACACTGAAGCTTTCTTT
>NA|TRBJ2-7|TRBD2|TRBV5-4
CASSLRLAGVLSYEQYF
TGTGCCAGCAGCCTTCGACTAGCGGGGGTTCTCTCCTACGAGCAGTACTTC
>NA|TRBJ1-1|NA|TRBV5-5
CASSLKQGGTEAFF
TGTGCCAGCAGCTTGAAACAGGGCGGAACTGAAGCTTTCTTT
>NA|TRBJ2-2|NA|TRBV18
CASSPPRSRGNTGELFF
TGTGCCAGCTCACCACCGAGGTCCAGGGGGAACACCGGGGAGCTGTTTTTT